Listed below are T cell receptor beta chains from one sample, sequenced in a study of blood T cell repertoires in COVID-19. TCRdb's copy holds only in-frame clones and misses some; the assay was immunoSEQ multiplex PCR. Of about 120,000 clones in the sample, approximately 80% were seen once. Sequencing was done on a sample of peripheral blood. The receptors originated from a human donor in a cohort sampled during active COVID-19. Each CDR3 is given with its conserved first and last residue. The order of the fields is V gene, J gene, D gene, clone size, CDR3 protein, CDR3 DNA. D genes are given only for firm matches. Clone size is shown for a subset of rows, as once, few, many or a class of expanded clone.

TRBV30,TRBJ1-5,-,few,CAWSGDTDQPQHF,TGTGCCTGGAGTGGGGACACCGACCAGCCCCAGCATTTT
TRBV18,TRBJ2-7,-,-,CASSPTGNSYEQYF,TGTGCCAGCTCACCAACAGGTAACTCCTACGAGCAGTACTTC
TRBV7-9,TRBJ2-7,-,few,CASRQEPGHEQYF,TGTGCCAGCAGACAGGAACCAGGACACGAGCAGTACTTC
TRBV9,TRBJ1-1,TRBD1,-,CASSQGTVTEAFF,TGTGCCAGCAGCCAAGGGACAGTCACTGAAGCTTTCTTT
TRBV20-1,TRBJ1-6,-,-,CSASSGGPYNSPLHF,TGCAGTGCTAGTAGCGGGGGCCCCTATAATTCACCCCTCCACTTT
TRBV6-5,TRBJ2-7,TRBD2,-,CASSLGTSGVYEQYF,TGTGCCAGCAGTTTAGGGACTAGCGGGGTCTACGAGCAGTACTTC
TRBV28,TRBJ1-4,-,once,CASTLEGVGPGANEKLFF,TGTGCCAGCACCCTCGAGGGGGTTGGTCCCGGGGCTAATGAAAAACTGTTTTTT
TRBV11-2,TRBJ2-5,TRBD2,once,CASSLVGLAGGRETQYF,TGTGCCAGCAGCTTAGTAGGTCTAGCGGGGGGGCGAGAGACCCAGTACTTC
TRBV11-1,TRBJ1-2,TRBD1,-,CASSRTGQPNYGYTF,TGTGCCAGCAGCCGGACGGGACAGCCTAACTATGGCTACACCTTC
TRBV10-1,TRBJ1-1,-,few,CASSPTGKANTEAFF,TGCGCCAGCAGTCCAACAGGGAAGGCGAACACTGAAGCTTTCTTT
TRBV9,TRBJ2-4,TRBD2,-,CASGGGDPQNIQYF,TGTGCCAGCGGGGGAGGGGACCCCCAAAACATTCAGTACTTC
TRBV6-2/TRBV6-3,TRBJ2-7,-,-,CASSYEASYEQYF,TGTGCCAGCAGTTACGAGGCCTCCTACGAGCAGTACTTC
TRBV5-5,TRBJ1-5,-,-,CASILNQPQHF,TGTGCCAGCATTTTAAATCAGCCCCAGCATTTT
TRBV9,TRBJ1-1,-,-,CASSAGGGNTEAFF,TGTGCCAGCAGCGCTGGGGGGGGGAACACTGAAGCTTTCTTT
TRBV7-9,TRBJ1-2,-,-,CASSSAQRGYTF,TGTGCCAGCAGCTCCGCACAGCGGGGCTACACCTTC
TRBV21-1,TRBJ1-4,-,-,CASSKPLQESTNEKLFF,TGTGCCAGCAGCAAACCCCTACAGGAATCGACTAATGAAAAACTGTTTTTT
TRBV6-4,TRBJ1-2,-,-,CASSDRADSVYGYTF,TGTGCCAGCAGTGACCGGGCTGACAGCGTGTATGGCTACACCTTC
TRBV5-6,TRBJ2-1,TRBD2,-,CASSFSSGRGFSYNEQFF,TGTGCCAGCAGCTTCAGTAGCGGGAGGGGTTTCTCCTACAATGAGCAGTTCTTC
TRBV6-5,TRBJ1-3,TRBD1,-,CASRDDRGSGNTIYF,TGTGCCAGCAGGGACGACAGGGGCTCTGGAAACACCATATATTTT
TRBV15,TRBJ2-6,-,-,CATSKGSSGANVLTF,TGTGCCACCAGCAAGGGGTCCTCTGGGGCCAACGTCCTGACTTTC
TRBV28,TRBJ2-7,TRBD2,-,CASSHGLAGEQLLYEQYF,TGTGCCAGCAGCCACGGACTAGCGGGAGAGCAGCTCCTCTACGAGCAGTACTTC
TRBV7-2,TRBJ2-7,TRBD2,-,CASRETSAYEQYF,TGTGCCAGCAGGGAGACTAGCGCCTACGAGCAGTACTTC
TRBV7-2,TRBJ2-1,TRBD2,-,CASSRLAAYNEQFF,TGTGCCAGCAGTCGGCTAGCGGCTTACAATGAGCAGTTCTTC
TRBV19,TRBJ1-5,TRBD1,-,CAAGTGDSNQPQHF,TGTGCCGCCGGGACAGGGGATAGCAATCAGCCCCAGCATTTT
TRBV6-5,TRBJ1-2,TRBD1,-,CASSYSVRGRNYGYTF,TGTGCCAGCAGTTACTCGGTCAGGGGGCGCAACTATGGCTACACCTTC
TRBV5-6,TRBJ1-3,TRBD1,-,CASSMTGISGNTIYF,TGTGCCAGCAGCATGACAGGGATCTCTGGAAACACCATATATTTT
TRBV5-6,TRBJ1-1,-,once,CASSPGDGITEAFF,TGTGCCAGCAGCCCGGGAGATGGTATCACTGAAGCTTTCTTT
TRBV3-1/TRBV3-2,TRBJ2-2,TRBD2,-,CASSRAAGGVTGELFF,TGTGCCAGCAGCCGCGCCGCGGGAGGGGTGACCGGGGAGCTGTTTTTT
TRBV19,TRBJ2-7,-,-,CASSIESRDEQYF,TGTGCCAGTAGTATAGAGTCCAGGGACGAGCAGTACTTC
TRBV6-5,TRBJ1-6,-,-,CASSYSAGSNSPLHF,TGTGCCAGCAGTTACTCGGCGGGGTCCAATTCACCCCTCCACTTT
TRBV27,TRBJ2-7,-,-,CASGGQLSSYEQYF,TGTGCCTCCGGGGGACAGCTGAGCTCCTACGAGCAGTACTTC
TRBV12-2,TRBJ1-2,-,-,CASRSRFAFTVYGYTF,TGTGCAAGTCGCTCGCGATTTGCGTTTACCGTCTATGGCTACACCTTC
TRBV19,TRBJ1-1,TRBD1,-,CASSLDRGLGNTEAFF,TGTGCCAGTAGTCTGGACAGGGGGCTTGGGAACACTGAAGCTTTCTTT
TRBV27,TRBJ1-1,TRBD1,-,CASRSRQGNTEAFF,TGTGCCAGTAGAAGTAGACAGGGTAACACTGAAGCTTTCTTT
TRBV2,TRBJ1-1,-,-,CASRKEMGGADTEAFF,TGTGCCAGCAGGAAGGAGATGGGGGGGGCGGACACTGAAGCTTTCTTT
TRBV15,TRBJ1-5,-,-,CATSRDLPTGTHQPQHF,TGTGCCACCAGCAGAGATCTCCCCACAGGCACCCATCAGCCCCAGCATTTT
TRBV11-3,TRBJ2-7,TRBD2,-,CASSRVGGLADYEQYF,TGTGCCAGCAGCCGGGTCGGGGGACTAGCGGACTACGAGCAGTACTTC
TRBV10-3,TRBJ1-2,TRBD1,-,CAITLGQGAGGYTF,TGTGCCATCACCCTGGGACAGGGAGCGGGAGGCTACACCTTC
TRBV5-8,TRBJ2-1,TRBD2,-,CASSRRLAWSNEQFF,TGTGCCAGCAGCAGGAGACTAGCGTGGTCCAATGAGCAGTTCTTC
TRBV28,TRBJ2-7,-,-,CASSFQYSYYEQYF,TGTGCCAGCAGTTTTCAGTACAGTTACTACGAGCAGTACTTC
TRBV3-1/TRBV3-2,TRBJ1-2,TRBD1,-,CASRKQGEGYGYTF,TGTGCCAGCAGGAAACAGGGGGAAGGCTATGGCTACACCTTC
TRBV19,TRBJ2-7,TRBD1,once,CASSFGQGPISYEQYF,TGTGCCAGTAGTTTCGGACAGGGGCCAATCTCCTACGAGCAGTACTTC
TRBV6-5,TRBJ2-3,-,-,CASRPRTVGTDTQYF,TGTGCCAGCAGACCCAGGACAGTTGGCACAGATACGCAGTATTTT
TRBV30,TRBJ1-6,TRBD1,-,CAWSEGQVNSPLHF,TGTGCCTGGAGTGAGGGACAGGTTAATTCACCCCTCCACTTT
TRBV19,TRBJ2-7,TRBD2,-,CATSGGQRGSYEQYF,TGTGCCACCTCGGGAGGCCAGCGGGGTTCCTACGAGCAGTACTTC
TRBV28,TRBJ2-1,TRBD2,-,CFSGSVRDEQFF,TGTTTTAGCGGGAGCGTGAGGGATGAGCAGTTCTTC
TRBV30,TRBJ1-2,-,-,CACSGGGGYGYTF,TGTGCCTGTTCGGGGGGAGGGGGCTATGGCTACACCTTC
TRBV7-8,TRBJ1-2,TRBD1,-,CASSLAATGDGYTF,TGTGCCAGCAGCTTAGCGGCGACAGGGGATGGCTACACCTTC
TRBV2,TRBJ1-3,-,-,CASSTDFGNTIYF,TGTGCCAGCAGTACAGATTTCGGAAACACCATATATTTT
TRBV19,TRBJ2-7,-,-,CASSTTDADEQYF,TGTGCCAGTAGTACGACAGATGCGGACGAGCAGTACTTC
TRBV6-5,TRBJ1-5,-,-,CASSLAANQPQHF,TGTGCCAGCTCCCTGGCTGCTAATCAGCCCCAGCATTTT
TRBV10-1,TRBJ2-3,TRBD2,-,CASSEELAGAGGQYF,TGCGCCAGCAGTGAGGAGCTAGCGGGGGCTGGGGGGCAGTATTTT
TRBV7-6,TRBJ2-7,TRBD1,-,CASSPGQGGEQYF,TGTGCCAGCAGTCCAGGACAGGGGGGCGAGCAGTACTTC